These 3 T cell receptor beta chains were sequenced from one sample in a study of blood T cell repertoires in COVID-19 (dated by TCRdb to the early 2020s). To prepare the library, the immunoSEQ multiplex PCR assay was applied. The clones in this table, taken by TCRdb from immuneACCESS, are in-frame only. Not every clone is retained; where verified, under half of the shortfall comes from an unresolved V gene, and the cause of the rest is unknown. The sample profile shows about 270,000 clones; 75% to 95% of them were found once. About 2.5% of the sample rests with the top ten. The specimen sequenced was peripheral blood. Source of these receptors: a person aged 18 to 29 with COVID-19, enrolled during active disease.

The CDR3 protein is CASSSPGQGPGDTEAFF. The CDR3 DNA reads as TGTGCCAGCAGTTCTCCGGGACAGGGGCCTGGGGACACTGAAGCTTTCTTT. The chain uses TRBV27 and TRBJ1-1; the match to TRBD1 covers 10 bases. Germline V CDR1 and CDR2: MNHEY, SMNVEV (reference sequence). The junction had 11 bases not matched to a gene; V was cut back by 4 bases and J by 3 bases. This CDR3 comprises 17 residues.

In this sample, this clone turned up once. This rearrangement joins TRBV5-1 to TRBJ1-4; D is undetermined. Germline CDR1 SGHRS, CDR2 YFSETQ. V lost 2 bases to trimming and J lost 0 bases, with 8 bases between them. The CDR3 contains 15 residues. The CDR3 loop reads CASSFVGATNEKLFF. CDR3 coding DNA: TGCGCCAGCAGCTTCGTTGGAGCAACTAATGAAAAACTGTTTTTT.

The chain employs TRBV6-6 and TRBJ2-7, with 7 bases matching TRBD2. V was pared by 5 bases and J by 6 bases, with 4 bases of the junction left unmatched. Germline V gene lookup returns CDR1 MNHNY and CDR2 SVGAGI (reference sequence). This CDR3 comprises 12 residues. The CDR3 DNA reads as TGTGCCAGCAGTCCGGGGGGTGGCGAGCAGTACTTC. Translation: CASSPGGGEQYF.